A selection of T cell receptor beta chains follows, all from one sample in a study of CD8+CD57+ T cells in acquired aplastic anemia. TCRdb re-called the reads through MiXCR, storing one row per CDR3 protein. The table lists 200,000 to 300,000 distinct CDR3 sequences, around 45% of them singletons, with over 7.5% in the top ten. Sequenced: sorted CD4+, CD8+, or CD8+CD57+ T cells (not recorded which) from PBMCs. All receptors come from a human donor with aplastic anemia. CDR3s include the opening cysteine and the closing phenylalanine or tryptophan. A D gene is named only where the DNA matches it firmly. Size is omitted from some rows. Given values are once, few, many or a class for expanded clones.

D: TRBD1
V: TRBV9
J: TRBJ2-3
size: few
DNA: TGTGCCAGCCACTTAGGACAGGGTCAACCAGATACGCAGTATTTT
CDR3: CASHLGQGQPDTQYF

D: TRBD2
V: TRBV11-2
J: TRBJ2-7
size: many
DNA: TGTGCCAGCAGGCTAAGGCTAGCGGGAAGGTACGAGCAGTACTTC
CDR3: CASRLRLAGRYEQYF

D: NA
V: TRBV29-1
J: TRBJ1-2
size: many
DNA: TGCAGCGTTGAGGGCAGGGACTATGGCTACACCTTC
CDR3: CSVEGRDYGYTF

D: TRBD1
V: TRBV14
J: TRBJ1-5
size: NA
DNA: TGTGCCACAGCCGACAGGGCCACTCAGCCCCAGCATTTT
CDR3: CATADRATQPQHF

D: NA
V: TRBV5-6
J: TRBJ1-1
size: many
DNA: TGTGCCAGCAGCAAGACAGGAGTTATGAACACTGAAGCTTTCTTT
CDR3: CASSKTGVMNTEAFF

D: TRBD1
V: TRBV30
J: TRBJ2-1
size: few
DNA: TGTGCCTGGAGTGTAACTAGGGGGCCCGGGGAGCAGTTCTTC
CDR3: CAWSVTRGPGEQFF

D: TRBD1
V: TRBV19
J: TRBJ1-2
size: NA
DNA: TGTGCCAGTAGTATAGATCTCGAGGACAGGGCTCTATATGGCTACACCTTC
CDR3: CASSIDLEDRALYGYTF

D: NA
V: TRBV10-3
J: TRBJ1-2
size: many
DNA: TGTGCCATCAGTGAGGTTATTGAGAGGAAACATGGCTACACCTTC
CDR3: CAISEVIERKHGYTF

D: NA
V: TRBV24-1
J: TRBJ2-7
size: few
DNA: TGTGCCACCCGGCCAGGGTGTTACGAGCAGTACTTC
CDR3: CATRPGCYEQYF

D: NA
V: TRBV6-1
J: TRBJ1-1
size: many
DNA: TGTGCCAGCAAACCGAACACTGAAGCTTTCTTT
CDR3: CASKPNTEAFF

D: NA
V: TRBV15
J: TRBJ2-7
size: NA
DNA: TGTGCCACCAGCAGAGGTGTTGCGTCTAGGGGTTATAACTACGAGCAGTACTTC
CDR3: CATSRGVASRGYNYEQYF

D: TRBD1
V: TRBV11-3
J: TRBJ2-6
size: NA
DNA: TGTGCCAGTAGGAGGGACAGGGGTTATCGGGAGGCCAACGTCCTGACTTTC
CDR3: CASRRDRGYREANVLTF

D: NA
V: TRBV4-2
J: TRBJ2-7
size: few
DNA: TGTGCCAGCAGCCAAGATCCGACAGGCTCCTACGAGCAGTACTTC
CDR3: CASSQDPTGSYEQYF

D: TRBD1
V: TRBV20-1
J: TRBJ1-6
size: NA
DNA: TGCAGTGCTAGGGAGGGACAGGAATCCTCACCCCTCCACTTT
CDR3: CSAREGQESSPLHF

D: TRBD2
V: TRBV9
J: TRBJ2-1
size: NA
DNA: TGTGCCAGCAGTTTCACCTTTCTAGCGGGAGATTGGAATGAGCAGTTCTTC
CDR3: CASSFTFLAGDWNEQFF

D: NA
V: TRBV6-2/TRBV6-3
J: TRBJ2-7
size: many
DNA: TGTGCCAGCAAGGTCGCCGACGAATCCTACGAGCAGTACTTC
CDR3: CASKVADESYEQYF

D: TRBD2
V: TRBV2
J: TRBJ2-1
size: once
DNA: TGTGCCAGCAGTGTCGCGGGAGGGGGCCATGAGCAGTTCTTC
CDR3: CASSVAGGGHEQFF

D: TRBD2
V: TRBV20-1
J: TRBJ2-7
size: many
DNA: TGCAGTGCTAGACCGATAGCGGGCTCCTACGAGCAGTACTTC
CDR3: CSARPIAGSYEQYF

D: TRBD1
V: TRBV5-1
J: TRBJ2-7
size: many
DNA: TGCGCCAGCAGCTCCTCGCGACAGGGGGCACACGAGCAGTACTTC
CDR3: CASSSSRQGAHEQYF

D: NA
V: TRBV7-6
J: TRBJ2-7
size: NA
DNA: TGTGCCAGCAGTCATACCCGTGGTGGGGGGGGCGACGAGCAGTACTTC
CDR3: CASSHTRGGGGDEQYF

D: NA
V: TRBV20-1
J: TRBJ2-5
size: many
DNA: TGCAGCGCAGACAGGATTCAAGAGACCCAGTACTTC
CDR3: CSADRIQETQYF

D: TRBD1
V: TRBV7-8
J: TRBJ2-1
size: few
DNA: TGTGCCAGCAGCTTATGGGACAGGGGGATCAATGAGCAGTTCTTC
CDR3: CASSLWDRGINEQFF

D: TRBD1
V: TRBV7-2
J: TRBJ2-7
size: NA
DNA: TGTGCCAGCAGCTTAGCACAGGGGAAATACGAGCAGTACTTC
CDR3: CASSLAQGKYEQYF

D: TRBD2
V: TRBV4-1
J: TRBJ2-2
size: NA
DNA: TGCGCCAGCAGCCAAGATAGAGGCGGGAGTCCTACCGGGGAGCTGTTTTTT
CDR3: CASSQDRGGSPTGELFF

D: TRBD2
V: TRBV19
J: TRBJ2-7
size: many
DNA: TGTGCCAGTAGTAGCGCGGGAGGGAGCCACGAGCAGTACTTC
CDR3: CASSSAGGSHEQYF

D: NA
V: TRBV7-9
J: TRBJ2-1
size: many
DNA: TGTGCCAGCAGCTTAGGTTCGGGGGTCCTCGAGCAGTTCTTC
CDR3: CASSLGSGVLEQFF

D: NA
V: TRBV5-1
J: TRBJ2-5
size: NA
DNA: TGCGCCAGCAGCTTGGAAAAGCAAGAGACCCAGTACTTC
CDR3: CASSLEKQETQYF

D: TRBD2
V: TRBV7-8
J: TRBJ2-3
size: few
DNA: TGTGCCAGCAGCTTAGAGTTGGGGCTAGCGGGAGGGAGCACAGATACGCAGTATTTT
CDR3: CASSLELGLAGGSTDTQYF

D: TRBD1
V: TRBV2
J: TRBJ2-7
size: NA
DNA: TGTGCCAGCAGCGCACAGGGGGTCGAGCAGTACTTC
CDR3: CASSAQGVEQYF

D: NA
V: TRBV7-9
J: TRBJ1-4
size: many
DNA: TGTGCCAGCAGCCGACGGGTTGATGAAAAACTGTTTTTT
CDR3: CASSRRVDEKLFF

D: NA
V: TRBV30
J: TRBJ2-7
size: NA
DNA: TGTGTCTGGACTCCCGGGGCCGGGGAGCAGTACTTC
CDR3: CVWTPGAGEQYF

D: NA
V: TRBV4-1
J: TRBJ2-7
size: many
DNA: TGCGCCAGCAGCCAAGCCCGGGAGAGGGACGAGCAGTACTTC
CDR3: CASSQARERDEQYF

D: NA
V: TRBV2
J: TRBJ1-2
size: NA
DNA: TGTGCCAGCAGTGAGTCGACTAACTATGGCTACACCTTC
CDR3: CASSESTNYGYTF

D: TRBD2
V: TRBV9
J: TRBJ2-3
size: many
DNA: TGTGCCAGCAGCGCCGGACTAGACGCGAGCACAGATACGCAGTATTTT
CDR3: CASSAGLDASTDTQYF

D: NA
V: TRBV9
J: TRBJ1-2
size: many
DNA: TGTGCCAGCAGCGTCTCTTTCGAACTCCATGGCTACACCTTC
CDR3: CASSVSFELHGYTF

D: TRBD1
V: TRBV20-1
J: TRBJ2-7
size: many
DNA: TGCAGTGCCGGGACAGGGACCAACGAGCAGTACTTC
CDR3: CSAGTGTNEQYF

D: TRBD1
V: TRBV10-2
J: TRBJ1-2
size: NA
DNA: TGCGCCAGCAGTGAAAGGGACAGCGGCTACACCTTC
CDR3: CASSERDSGYTF

D: NA
V: TRBV20-1
J: TRBJ1-1
size: NA
DNA: TGCAGTGCTATCTTCCCAGAGAACACTGAAGCTTTCTTT
CDR3: CSAIFPENTEAFF

D: TRBD1
V: TRBV4-1
J: TRBJ1-2
size: few
DNA: TGCGCCAGCAACGGTGGGGGACAGATTAACTATGGCTACACCTTC
CDR3: CASNGGGQINYGYTF

D: NA
V: TRBV14
J: TRBJ1-6
size: many
DNA: TGTGCCAGCAGCCAAGACGGTTATTCACCCCTCCACTTT
CDR3: CASSQDGYSPLHF

D: TRBD1
V: TRBV12-3/TRBV12-4
J: TRBJ1-6
size: NA
DNA: TGTGCCAGCAGACTAGCCGGGACAGGGTATTCACCCCTCCACTTT
CDR3: CASRLAGTGYSPLHF

D: NA
V: TRBV20-1
J: TRBJ2-7
size: NA
DNA: TGCAGTGCTAGAGGCAGAAGGGCCTACGAGCAGTACTTC
CDR3: CSARGRRAYEQYF

D: NA
V: TRBV12-3/TRBV12-4
J: TRBJ1-5
size: medium-sized
DNA: TGTGCCAGCAGTTCCGAGGGTATCAATCAGCCCCAGCATTTT
CDR3: CASSSEGINQPQHF

D: NA
V: TRBV7-4
J: TRBJ1-5
size: NA
DNA: NA
CDR3: CASSWGRGTAKLEPEHF

D: TRBD2
V: TRBV3-1
J: TRBJ2-1
size: NA
DNA: TGTGCCAGCAGCCCAGGACTAGCGGGGAACAATGAGCAGTTCTTC
CDR3: CASSPGLAGNNEQFF

D: NA
V: TRBV5-1
J: TRBJ2-1
size: NA
DNA: TGCGCCAGCAGCTTGGGAGATTTGCTCGATGAGCAGTTCTTC
CDR3: CASSLGDLLDEQFF

D: NA
V: TRBV7-8
J: TRBJ1-1
size: few
DNA: TGTGCCAGCAGCCCGCGGACGGCCCTGAACACTGAAGCTTTCTTT
CDR3: CASSPRTALNTEAFF

D: NA
V: TRBV24-1
J: TRBJ1-1
size: NA
DNA: TGTGCCACCAGAAGTGGGGGGGAGACTGAAGCTTTCTTT
CDR3: CATRSGGETEAFF

D: NA
V: TRBV24-1
J: TRBJ1-1
size: NA
DNA: TGTGCCACCAGTGACCAGAGGCCCCCAAGGGCCCAGACGAACACTGAAGCTTTCTTT
CDR3: CATSDQRPPRAQTNTEAFF

D: TRBD1
V: TRBV6-1
J: TRBJ2-7
size: many
DNA: TGTGCCAGCAGTGTACCTGGGGACAGGGGTTCGTACGAGCAGTACTTC
CDR3: CASSVPGDRGSYEQYF

D: NA
V: TRBV7-9
J: TRBJ2-3
size: once
DNA: TGTGCCCGCAGCGTCCGCCCAGGGGCGGGGTTGGATACGCAGTATTTT
CDR3: CARSVRPGAGLDTQYF

D: TRBD2
V: TRBV20-1
J: TRBJ2-7
size: once
DNA: TGCAGTGCTTTGGACTCGACTAGCGGGAGGGAGAGGTACGAGCAGTACTTC
CDR3: CSALDSTSGRERYEQYF

D: NA
V: TRBV6-2/TRBV6-3
J: TRBJ2-7
size: many
DNA: TGTGCCAGCACCTCACAGATTACCTCCTACGAGCAGTACTTC
CDR3: CASTSQITSYEQYF

D: NA
V: TRBV29-1
J: TRBJ2-5
size: once
DNA: TGCAGCGTTGTAGGGGCGTCCCAAGGGGAGACCCAGTACTTC
CDR3: CSVVGASQGETQYF

D: TRBD1
V: TRBV6-5
J: TRBJ1-6
size: many
DNA: TGTGCCAGCAGTTTGACAGGGGATAATTCACCCCTCCACTTT
CDR3: CASSLTGDNSPLHF

D: TRBD2
V: TRBV7-9
J: TRBJ2-1
size: NA
DNA: TGTGCCTTTCCAGCGGGGGGCCCTTACAATGAGCAGTTCTTC
CDR3: CAFPAGGPYNEQFF

D: TRBD1
V: TRBV28
J: TRBJ1-1
size: NA
DNA: TGTGCCAGCAGTTTATCACAGGGGGCAGCTGAAGCTTTCTTT
CDR3: CASSLSQGAAEAFF

D: TRBD1
V: TRBV7-2
J: TRBJ2-7
size: few
DNA: TGTGCCAGCAGCCGAGCAAGGACAGGTTCTACCTACGAGCAGTACTTC
CDR3: CASSRARTGSTYEQYF